The clone carrying this T cell receptor beta chain came up once. Antigen unknown. Trimming removed 0 bases at V and 4 bases at J, with 11 bases between. The CDR3 contains 15 residues. Germline assignment: CDR1 SGHNT and CDR2 YYREEE (reference sequence). This entry belongs to a study of cytomegalovirus exposure and HLA in healthy donors. Study-wide results and caveats: A later analysis showed HLA-associated TCR beta chains outstripping equally common others in clonal expansion. Certain sequence variants were highly shared and formed a cluster, and this cluster was likely a sequencing artifact. In vitro experiments confirmed that a few CMV-associated chains were specific for CMV antigens. A link between a missense DCLRE1C variant and TCR beta V- and J-gene trimming emerged from a later analysis.

Both 60 Vbeta primers and 13 Jbeta primers went into the PCR. Assay used: immunoSEQ multiplex PCR; TCRdb lists only in-frame clones, some missing. Of 100,000 to 150,000 clones in the sample, 74% are singletons; the top ten hold 4% to 4.5%. The chain combines TRBV5-4 with TRBJ1-3, with a tentative D call TRBD1 (5 bases). The source material was PBMCs. The source is a woman in her 50s in good health and CMV-seropositive. DNA of the CDR3: TGTGCCAGCAGCTTGGGCGGGGGGTCCGGAAACACCATATATTTT. Protein: CASSLGGGSGNTIYF.